This T cell receptor (beta chain) was sequenced during a study of T-cell reconstitution after alpha-beta-depleted transplantation in children. The library targeted TCRbeta and was prepared with unique molecular identifiers. In TCRdb, the PCR reads were re-called with MiXCR into one record per CDR3 protein. The sample contains roughly 590,000 distinct CDR3 sequences, about 15% of which appear only once. The CDR3 totals 13 residues. Losses at the gene ends were 6 bases for V and 7 bases for J; bases not matched to a gene: 7. This clonotype came up many times. The sequences come from PBMCs from the stem cell graft donor, collected from the stem cell graft. This sequence joins TRBV12-3 or TRBV12-4 and TRBJ1-2; 8 nucleotides agree with TRBD1. This TCR was recovered from a human donor who donated a stem cell graft to a child with acute myeloid leukemia. CDR3 in DNA: TGTGCCAGCAGCCCGACAGGGGTTCGTGGCTACACCTTC. It yields the protein CASSPTGVRGYTF.